The rows below give T cell receptor beta chains drawn from one sample of a study of cytomegalovirus exposure and HLA in healthy donors. Here immunoSEQ multiplex PCR was the method, and the copy in TCRdb shows in-frame clones only, minus some. The table records about 110,000 clones, 60% to 80% of them present only once. The specimen was PBMCs. All receptors derive from a female donor in good health and CMV-seronegative. Each CDR3 is given with its conserved first and last residue. D genes are given only for firm matches. Expanded clones get a size class; other rows say once, few or many, or leave the size out.

v_gene	abundance	j_gene	d_gene	CDR3aa	CDR3nt
TRBV7-3	NA	TRBJ2-1	NA	CASSLVSDGEQFF	TGTGCCAGCAGCTTAGTTAGCGATGGTGAGCAGTTCTTC
TRBV11-3	NA	TRBJ2-7	TRBD2	CASSLDLGGAGYNFEQYF	TGTGCCAGCAGCTTAGACCTTGGCGGAGCGGGATATAATTTCGAGCAGTACTTC
TRBV7-9	few	TRBJ2-7	NA	CASSLLAPPYEQYF	TGTGCCAGCAGCTTACTTGCGCCCCCCTACGAGCAGTACTTC
TRBV2	NA	TRBJ2-7	TRBD2	CASSALAGQIYEQYF	TGTGCCAGCAGCGCCCTAGCGGGGCAAATCTACGAGCAGTACTTC
TRBV18	NA	TRBJ1-4	TRBD1	CASSLPSAGGREKLFF	TGTGCCAGCTCACTACCGTCCGCAGGGGGCAGGGAAAAACTGTTTTTT
TRBV2	NA	TRBJ1-2	NA	CASSSGQFAYGYTF	TGTGCCAGCAGTTCCGGACAGTTTGCCTATGGCTACACCTTC
TRBV28	NA	TRBJ2-5	NA	CASSFRDKVPQETQYF	TGTGCCAGCAGTTTCCGGGATAAAGTTCCTCAAGAGACCCAGTACTTC
TRBV6-6	NA	TRBJ2-1	TRBD2	CASSYTSANEQFF	TGTGCCAGCAGTTATACTAGCGCGAATGAGCAGTTCTTC
TRBV11-3	NA	TRBJ1-4	NA	CASSLAPLAGFNEKLFF	TGTGCCAGCAGCTTAGCACCTTTGGCGGGGTTTAATGAAAAACTGTTTTTT
TRBV7-9	NA	TRBJ2-7	NA	CASSFESESYEQYF	TGTGCCAGCAGCTTCGAGAGCGAGTCCTACGAGCAGTACTTC
TRBV28	few	TRBJ2-5	NA	CASSTSLANQETQYF	TGTGCCAGCAGTACCTCCTTGGCAAACCAGGAGACCCAGTACTTC
TRBV11-2	NA	TRBJ2-7	NA	CASSLSREIFEQYF	TGTGCCAGCAGCTTGAGTAGGGAGATCTTCGAGCAGTACTTC
TRBV18	NA	TRBJ2-7	TRBD1	CASSKQGADTSYEQYF	TGTGCCAGCTCGAAACAGGGGGCTGATACCTCCTACGAGCAGTACTTC
TRBV11-3	once	TRBJ2-4	TRBD1	CASSPKGQGKLAKNIQYF	TGTGCCAGCAGCCCAAAGGGACAGGGGAAACTAGCCAAAAACATTCAGTACTTC
TRBV28	NA	TRBJ2-7	NA	CASGDTYEQYF	TGTGCCAGCGGGGACACCTACGAGCAGTACTTC
TRBV10-3	NA	TRBJ2-7	NA	CAITAPDTPYEQYF	TGTGCCATCACCGCCCCCGACACACCCTACGAGCAGTACTTC
TRBV6-5	NA	TRBJ2-7	TRBD2	CASSYRGRAWDEQYF	TGTGCCAGCAGTTACCGCGGGAGGGCTTGGGACGAGCAGTACTTC
TRBV6-5	once	TRBJ2-7	TRBD1	CASSRDSLSEQYF	TGTGCCAGCAGCCGGGACAGTTTATCCGAGCAGTACTTC
TRBV6-6	NA	TRBJ2-7	TRBD1	CASSYPRQGVHEQYF	TGTGCCAGCAGTTACCCGAGACAGGGGGTCCACGAGCAGTACTTC
TRBV11-2	NA	TRBJ2-2	NA	CASSLAGGELFF	TGTGCCAGCAGCTTAGCCGGCGGGGAGCTGTTTTTT
TRBV28	NA	TRBJ2-5	TRBD2	CASSLGGSSGQETQYF	TGTGCCAGCAGTTTAGGCGGGAGTAGCGGCCAAGAGACCCAGTACTTC
TRBV19	NA	TRBJ2-5	TRBD2	CASSIGNAAGGSRETQYF	TGTGCCAGTAGTATAGGTAATGCGGCGGGAGGTAGTCGGGAGACCCAGTACTTC
TRBV27	NA	TRBJ2-7	NA	CASSFGGREQYF	TGTGCCAGCAGTTTCGGGGGGCGAGAGCAGTACTTC
TRBV29-1	once	TRBJ2-7	TRBD1	CSGNDREIEPYEQYF	TGCAGCGGAAACGACAGGGAGATAGAGCCCTACGAGCAGTACTTC
TRBV11-2	NA	TRBJ1-2	NA	CASSPAGYRANYGYTF	TGTGCCAGCAGCCCCGCTGGTTACAGGGCGAACTATGGCTACACCTTC
TRBV9	NA	TRBJ2-3	TRBD1	CASSVDPPGTGADTQYF	TGTGCCAGCAGCGTAGACCCCCCTGGGACAGGCGCAGATACGCAGTATTTT
TRBV25-1	NA	TRBJ1-3	NA	CASNAEGHSGNTIYF	TGTGCCAGCAACGCCGAGGGCCACTCTGGAAACACCATATATTTT
TRBV4-3	NA	TRBJ2-7	TRBD2	CASSQDLTSGFYEQYF	TGCGCCAGCAGCCAAGATCTGACTAGCGGCTTCTACGAGCAGTACTTC
TRBV28	NA	TRBJ1-2	NA	CASSPGDGYGYTF	TGTGCCAGCAGTCCAGGTGACGGCTATGGCTACACCTTC
TRBV7-9	NA	TRBJ2-3	NA	CASSLGVETDTQYF	TGTGCCAGCAGCTTGGGAGTTGAGACAGATACGCAGTATTTT
TRBV11-3	few	TRBJ2-1	TRBD2	CASSLGLAGLGNEQFF	TGTGCCAGCAGCCTGGGACTAGCGGGACTCGGCAATGAGCAGTTCTTC
TRBV9	NA	TRBJ2-7	NA	CASSGGNGQTHEQYF	TGTGCCAGCAGCGGAGGCAATGGACAGACCCACGAGCAGTACTTC
TRBV5-1	few	TRBJ2-5	NA	CASSLNLVETQYF	TGCGCCAGCAGCTTGAATCTTGTGGAGACCCAGTACTTC
TRBV2	NA	TRBJ1-1	TRBD1	CASSGPRYRGLPRMNTEAFF	TGTGCCAGCAGTGGACCCCGGTACAGGGGGCTGCCCAGGATGAACACTGAAGCTTTCTTT
TRBV14	few	TRBJ2-1	TRBD2	CASSQAAGGPVEQFF	TGTGCCAGCAGCCAGGCGGCGGGAGGGCCGGTTGAGCAGTTCTTC
TRBV11-3	NA	TRBJ2-5	NA	CASSFVGAGLQETQYF	TGTGCCAGCAGCTTCGTGGGCGCGGGGCTCCAAGAGACCCAGTACTTC
TRBV18	NA	TRBJ1-3	NA	CASSPPVGRVGNTIYF	TGTGCCAGCTCACCACCCGTCGGCAGGGTTGGAAACACCATATATTTT
TRBV11-3	NA	TRBJ1-2	TRBD1	CASSLPGQGFRGYTF	TGTGCCAGCAGCTTACCGGGACAGGGCTTTAGAGGCTACACCTTC
TRBV19	few	TRBJ1-5	NA	CASSIDRDQPQHF	TGTGCCAGTAGTATAGACCGGGATCAGCCCCAGCATTTT
TRBV5-5	few	TRBJ2-7	TRBD2	CASSSTSAHYEQYF	TGTGCCAGCAGCTCCACTAGCGCCCACTACGAGCAGTACTTC
TRBV27	NA	TRBJ2-7	TRBD1	CASSSPSRDRVGSYEQYF	TGTGCCAGCAGTTCCCCGTCCCGGGACAGGGTTGGGAGCTACGAGCAGTACTTC
TRBV19	NA	TRBJ1-1	NA	CASSGLYEAFF	TGTGCCAGTAGTGGACTGTATGAAGCTTTCTTT
TRBV7-9	few	TRBJ2-3	TRBD2	CASSFPPGLVTDTQYF	TGTGCCAGCAGCTTTCCGCCGGGACTAGTCACAGATACGCAGTATTTT